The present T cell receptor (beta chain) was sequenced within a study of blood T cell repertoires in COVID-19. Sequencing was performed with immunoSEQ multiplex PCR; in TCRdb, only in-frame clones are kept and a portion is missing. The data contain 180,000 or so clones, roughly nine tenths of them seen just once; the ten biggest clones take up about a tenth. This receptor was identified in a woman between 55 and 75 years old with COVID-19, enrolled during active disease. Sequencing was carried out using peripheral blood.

CDR3 bases: TGTGCCAGCAGCTTAGTATCAGCGGGGGCCTACAATGAGCAGTTCTTC. Its translation: CASSLVSAGAYNEQFF. The chain links TRBV7-2 to TRBJ2-1, with 8 positions matching TRBD2. CDR1 and CDR2 from the germline V gene are SGHTA and FQGNSA. CDR3 length: 16 residues. The trim removed 1 base at V and 2 bases at J, leaving 4 bases unmatched.